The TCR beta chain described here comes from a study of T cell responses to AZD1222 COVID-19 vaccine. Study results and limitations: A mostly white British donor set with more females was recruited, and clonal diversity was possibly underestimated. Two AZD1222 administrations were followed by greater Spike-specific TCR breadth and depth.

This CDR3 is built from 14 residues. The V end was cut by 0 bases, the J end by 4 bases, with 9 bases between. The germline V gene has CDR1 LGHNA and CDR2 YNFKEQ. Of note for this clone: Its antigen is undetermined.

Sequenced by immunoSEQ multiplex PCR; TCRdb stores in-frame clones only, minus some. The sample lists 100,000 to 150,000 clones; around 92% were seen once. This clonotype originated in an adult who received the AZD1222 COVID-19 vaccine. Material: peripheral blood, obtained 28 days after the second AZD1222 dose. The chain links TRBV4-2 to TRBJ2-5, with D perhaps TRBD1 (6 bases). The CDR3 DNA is TGTGCCAGCAGCCAAGATGGGGGCCGAGAGACCCAGTACTTC. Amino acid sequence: CASSQDGGRETQYF.